One and the same sample provided the 31 T cell receptor beta chains below, sequenced in a study of shared clonotypes between healthy human individuals. The repertoire was sequenced with immunoSEQ multiplex PCR; TCRdb's copy has only in-frame clones and lacks some. The repertoire holds about 1.4 million clones, with about 96% as singletons. The sample comprised naive CD4+ T cells sorted from blood. Specified subset: CD45RA+ positively selected. The receptors were sampled from a man younger than 45 in good health.

This clone came up once. The CDR3 bases are TGTGCCATCAGGCGGACTTCTGGGGCCAACGTCCTGACTTTC. Protein sequence: CAIRRTSGANVLTF. The chain employs TRBV10-3 and TRBJ2-6; D possibly corresponds to TRBD2 (5 bases). Trimming stripped 6 bases from V and 1 base from J, with 7 bases between. The CDR3 sequence is 14 residues long. Per the germline V gene, CDR1 is ENHRY and CDR2 is SYGVKD.

The rearrangement joins TRBV28 to TRBJ2-7; 7 bases map to TRBD2. The germline V gene has CDR1 MDHEN and CDR2 SYDVKM. With 1 base clipped from V and 5 bases from J, the junction kept 14 bases outside the gene matches. This CDR3 has 17 amino acids. CDR3 protein: CASSLLGLSEEGNEQYF. The DNA for the CDR3 is TGTGCCAGCAGTTTATTGGGACTATCGGAAGAGGGGAACGAGCAGTACTTC.

Notes on this clone: In the same sample, other DNA sequences code for this CDR3. The chain employs TRBV5-4 and TRBJ2-7, with D unresolved. The CDR3 is made up of 12 amino acids. Trimming pared 2 bases from V and 3 bases from J, leaving 6 bases between. CDR1 SGHNT and CDR2 YYREEE come from the germline V gene (reference sequence). The CDR3 DNA reads TGTGCCAGCAGCTTCAACAGCTACGAGCAGTACTTC. It yields the protein CASSFNSYEQYF.

This chain uses TRBV6-6 with TRBJ2-7; possible D gene TRBD1, 5 bases. Germline assignment: CDR1 MNHNY and CDR2 SVGAGI (reference sequence). CDR3 length equals 14 residues. Trimming took off 0 bases at V and 1 base at J, with 7 bases between the two ends. The CDR3 is CASSYSDTSYEQYF. The CDR3 DNA sequence: TGTGCCAGCAGTTACTCGGACACTTCCTACGAGCAGTACTTC.

The rearrangement links TRBV28 to TRBJ2-2, with 8 positions matching TRBD2. The CDR3 sequence is 13 residues long. Germline V gene sequence: CDR1 MDHEN, CDR2 SYDVKM. Losses at the gene ends were 5 bases for V and 6 bases for J; bases not matched to a gene: 2. For the CDR3, the DNA is TGTGCCAGCAGTCCCGGGGGGGCCGGGGAGCTGTTTTTT. Its translation is CASSPGGAGELFF.

V and J are TRBV6-5 and TRBJ2-6; D is uncertain. The CDR3 covers 15 residues. Trimming cost V 7 bases and J 1 base, with 11 bases left between them. Germline V CDR1 and CDR2: MNHEY, SVGAGI. CDR3 sequence: CASTRVTSGANVLTF. Here the CDR3 DNA reads TGTGCCAGCACAAGGGTTACGTCTGGGGCCAACGTCCTGACTTTC.

The chain joins TRBV5-1 to TRBJ2-7; D is ambiguous. V gave up 1 base and J gave up 0 bases, with 11 bases separating them. Germline-derived CDR1 and CDR2 are SGHRS and YFSETQ. The CDR3 consists of 15 residues. The CDR3 DNA sequence: TGCGCCAGCAGCTTGTCAGCAGCGATCTCCTACGAGCAGTACTTC. Translating it yields CASSLSAAISYEQYF.

The genes are TRBV5-6 and TRBJ1-1, with TRBD1 as a possible D gene (6 bases). Trimming cost V 1 base and J 7 bases, with 26 bases left between them. Per the germline V gene, CDR1 is SGHDT and CDR2 is YYEEEE. The CDR3 covers 18 residues. Here the CDR3 reads CASSLSGGQNRFEGEAFF. The CDR3 DNA is TGTGCCAGCAGCTTGTCCGGGGGACAAAACAGATTTGAGGGTGAAGCTTTCTTT. Filled out from reference TRBV5-6 and TRBJ1-1, the complete variable domain reads DAGVTQSPTHLIKTRGQQVTLRCSPKSGHDTVSWYQQALGQGPQFIFQYYEEEERQRGNFPDRFSGHQFPNYSSELNVNALLLGDSALYLCASSLSGGQNRFEGEAFFGQGTRLTVV.

The chain recombines TRBV19 with TRBJ2-3, with a possible D match to TRBD1 (6 bases). Germline CDR1 is LNHDA and CDR2 is SQIVND (reference sequence). This CDR3 is built from 14 residues. Trimming removed 3 bases at V and 4 bases at J, with 11 bases between. DNA for the CDR3: TGTGCCAGTAGTATTTCGACAGGTCCAGATACGCAGTATTTT. This codes for CASSISTGPDTQYF.

With respect to this clone: The sample has other DNA sequences that encode this CDR3 too. This chain links TRBV6-5 with TRBJ2-5; TRBD1 matches at 7 bases. V dropped 6 bases and J dropped 2; count of bases not matched to a gene: 3. Germline V CDR1 and CDR2: MNHEY, SVGAGI. CDR3 size: 13 residues. The CDR3 DNA reads TGTGCCAGCAGAGGGACAGCTCAAGAGACCCAGTACTTC. It yields the protein CASRGTAQETQYF.

The gene calls are TRBV29-1 and TRBJ2-6; 7 bases match TRBD1. V lost 7 bases, J lost 2 bases, and 5 bases stayed unmatched. Germline V gene sequence: CDR1 SQVTM, CDR2 ANQGSEA. The CDR3 spans 14 residues. The CDR3 is CSAAQGTGANVLTF. The CDR3 DNA reads TGCAGCGCCGCACAGGGGACTGGGGCCAACGTCCTGACTTTC.

This chain connects TRBV5-4 to TRBJ2-7; 14 nucleotides align to TRBD2. Germline loops: CDR1 SGHNT, CDR2 YYREEE (reference sequence). The CDR3 sequence is 16 residues long. After removal of 4 bases from V and 7 bases from J, the junction contained 10 bases not matched to a gene. In nucleotides, the CDR3 is TGTGCCAGCAGCAGAAAGGGACTAGCGGGAGTTGGAGAGCAGTACTTC. Translating it yields CASSRKGLAGVGEQYF.

This chain joins TRBV7-3 and TRBJ1-1; D is perhaps TRBD1 (6 bases). Trimming stripped 5 bases from V and 5 bases from J, with 21 bases between. The germline gives CDR1 SGHTA, CDR2 FQGTGA. The CDR3 runs 16 residues. The CDR3 sequence: CASSLTGTRGVTEAFF. DNA of the CDR3: TGTGCCAGCAGCCTCACAGGGACACGGGGCGTAACTGAAGCTTTCTTT.

The CDR3 here is CATSSASSGSRRGEQFF. CDR3 sequence (DNA): TGTGCCACCAGCAGTGCCTCTAGCGGGAGCCGAAGAGGTGAGCAGTTCTTC. V usage is TRBV15 and J usage is TRBJ2-1, with 10 bases lining up with TRBD2. V trimming: 3 bases; J trimming: 9 bases; junction bases outside the gene matches: 14. In germline, CDR1 is LNHNV, CDR2 YYDKDF (reference sequence). CDR3 length: 17 residues.

The chain uses TRBV5-8 and TRBJ1-2; D gene unclear. V dropped 0 bases and J dropped 0 bases, with 9 bases sitting between them. The CDR3 runs to 15 residues. Per the germline V gene, CDR1 is SGHTS and CDR2 is YDEGEE. Here the CDR3 reads CASSLGHSANYGYTF. DNA of the CDR3: TGTGCCAGCAGCTTGGGGCATAGTGCTAACTATGGCTACACCTTC.

Worth noting for this clone: Other DNA sequences in the same sample also yield this CDR3. The chain employs TRBV18 and TRBJ2-7; D uncertain. This CDR3 comprises 14 residues. V was trimmed by 1 base and J by 0 bases, leaving 7 bases between them. Germline CDR1 and CDR2: KGHSH and LQKENI. The CDR3: CASSPLESSYEQYF. The CDR3 DNA follows: TGTGCCAGCTCACCACTTGAGAGCTCCTACGAGCAGTACTTC.

The chain has TRBV11-2 and TRBJ2-7; the match to TRBD1 covers 10 bases. This CDR3 comprises 14 residues. Germline values: CDR1 SGHAT, CDR2 FQNNGV. V trimming: 6 bases; J trimming: 3 bases; junction bases outside the gene matches: 5. CDR3 residues: CASSRDRGRYEQYF. Here the CDR3 DNA reads TGTGCCAGCAGTCGTGACAGGGGGCGCTACGAGCAGTACTTC. The full variable domain, in which reference TRBV11-2 and TRBJ2-7 provide the parts outside the CDR3, is EAGVAQSPRYKIIEKRQSVAFWCNPISGHATLYWYQQILGQGPKLLIQFQNNGVVDDSQLPKDRFSAERLKGVDSTLKIQPAKLEDSAVYLCASSRDRGRYEQYFGPGTRLTVT.

The rearrangement joins TRBV9 to TRBJ2-3; 8 bases align to TRBD2. This CDR3 is built from 14 residues. Germline trimming cut 3 bases from V and 3 bases from J; bases unmatched to any gene: 3. Looked up from germline, CDR1 is SGDLS and CDR2 is YYNGEE. The CDR3 is CASSGLAYTDTQYF. The CDR3 DNA reads as TGTGCCAGCAGCGGACTAGCGTATACAGATACGCAGTATTTT.

Comments on this clone: One end of the junction does not line up with germline, which may come from a read error. The chain has TRBV20-1 and TRBJ1-2, with D perhaps matching TRBD1 (6 bases). The CDR3 length is 9 residues. Germline V gives CDR1 DFQATT, CDR2 SNEGSKA (reference sequence). The CDR3 nucleotides are TGCAGTGCAAGGAGGGGGACTCACTTC. Translating gives CSARRGTHF.

This chain joins TRBV5-8 and TRBJ1-5, with D uncertain. The V gene lost 0 bases and the J gene lost 9 bases, with 13 bases spanning the gap. CDR3 size: 14 residues. Germline V lookup: CDR1 SGHTS, CDR2 YDEGEE. The CDR3 sequence: CASSLAVPSGPQHF. As DNA, the CDR3 is TGTGCCAGCAGCTTGGCCGTACCTTCGGGGCCCCAGCATTTT.

The chain joins TRBV28 to TRBJ2-7, with 14 nucleotides matching TRBD2. The germline CDR1 and CDR2 sequences are MDHEN and SYDVKM. This CDR3 is 19 amino acids long. V was clipped by 5 bases and J by 3 bases; unmatched bases: 15. CDR3 region: CASSGSPGLAGDVGYEQYF. The CDR3 bases are TGTGCCAGCAGTGGGTCCCCGGGACTAGCGGGAGATGTCGGCTACGAGCAGTACTTC.

The chain carries TRBV28 and TRBJ1-5; D is undetermined. V shed 2 bases and J shed 0 bases, with 8 bases lying between them. This CDR3 region has 15 residues. CDR1 MDHEN and CDR2 SYDVKM come from the germline V gene. DNA for the CDR3: TGTGCCAGCAGTTTACTGGGCAATAGCAATCAGCCCCAGCATTTT. Its translation: CASSLLGNSNQPQHF.

V is TRBV27 and J is TRBJ2-3, with D perhaps matching TRBD2 (6 bases). Germline V lookup: CDR1 MNHEY, CDR2 SMNVEV (reference sequence). Trimming took 4 bases from V and 3 from J, leaving 14 bases between them. The CDR3 sequence is 15 residues long. The CDR3 DNA sequence: TGTGCCAGCAGTTCCCTGGCGGGAAGAACAGATACGCAGTATTTT. It is translated as CASSSLAGRTDTQYF.

For the CDR3, the DNA is TGTGCCAGCAGCGGAAGCGGGAGCGGTGAGCAGTTCTTC. Its translation is CASSGSGSGEQFF. The chain couples TRBV28 to TRBJ2-1; 8 bases fit TRBD2. Germline-derived CDR1 and CDR2 are MDHEN and SYDVKM. The CDR3 extends over 13 amino acids. The ends lost 6 bases at V and 9 bases at J; junction bases unmatched: 7.

The rearrangement joins TRBV5-1 to TRBJ2-5, with TRBD1 as a possible D gene (6 bases). Germline-derived CDR1 and CDR2 are SGHRS and YFSETQ. The CDR3 is 16 amino acids. V was clipped by 4 bases and J by 0 bases, with 16 bases between them. The CDR3 reads CASSPPGHTYQETQYF. For the CDR3, the DNA is TGCGCCAGCAGCCCACCGGGACACACGTACCAAGAGACCCAGTACTTC.

The chain employs TRBV28 and TRBJ2-3; 10 positions match TRBD2. After removal of 1 base from V and 1 base from J, the junction contained 14 bases not matched to a gene. This CDR3 has 20 amino acids. Germline CDR1 is MDHEN and CDR2 is SYDVKM. Written as DNA, the CDR3 is TGTGCCAGCAGTTTATATCCAGGGTATCGGAGCGGGAGGGGCACAGATACGCAGTATTTT. Amino acids: CASSLYPGYRSGRGTDTQYF.

The rearrangement links TRBV2 to TRBJ2-7; TRBD2 might be the D (6 bases). V lost 5 bases to trimming and J lost 0 bases, with 14 bases between them. CDR1 is SNHLY, CDR2 FYNNEI, per germline. This CDR3 has 15 amino acids. The CDR3 reads CASSFSGRSSYEQYF. The CDR3 DNA sequence: TGTGCCAGCAGTTTTAGCGGACGAAGCTCCTACGAGCAGTACTTC.

V gene TRBV6-1 combines with J gene TRBJ2-3, with TRBD1 identical over 10 bases. Per the germline V gene, CDR1 is MNHNS and CDR2 is SASEGT. This CDR3 region has 15 residues. J lost 0 bases, V lost 7 bases, and 4 bases had no gene match. CDR3 DNA: TGTGCCAGCACACTGGGACAGGGGAGCACAGATACGCAGTATTTT. Translated: CASTLGQGSTDTQYF.

The chain combines TRBV2 with TRBJ2-7; TRBD1 matches at 11 bases. The V gene's germline CDR1 is SNHLY and CDR2 FYNNEI. The V and J ends lost 7 bases and 3 bases, in that order; junction bases with no gene match: 5. This CDR3 has 14 residues. CDR3 coding DNA: TGTGCCAGCACAGGGGACAGGGGGATCTACGAGCAGTACTTC. Translated, it gives CASTGDRGIYEQYF.

The chain has TRBV29-1 and TRBJ2-7; D remains ambiguous. The CDR3 extends over 12 amino acids. Trimming removed 7 bases from V and 4 bases from J, with 14 bases in between. Germline CDR1 SQVTM, CDR2 ANQGSEA. CDR3 sequence (DNA): TGCAGCGCTCTGGCCGGTTCGTACGAGCAGTACTTC. Translated, it gives CSALAGSYEQYF.

The chain combines TRBV27 with TRBJ2-7; 9 bases line up with TRBD2. The CDR3 length is 15 residues. Germline CDR1 is MNHEY and CDR2 is SMNVEV (reference sequence). As DNA, the CDR3 is TGTGGTACCGCCCAAGGACTAGCGAAAAGCTACGAGCAGTACTTC. It yields the protein CGTAQGLAKSYEQYF.